These 13 T cell receptor beta chains originate from one sample sequenced in a study of CD8 T cells in Susac syndrome (dated by TCRdb to the late 2010s). The protocol used for the library was the immunoSEQ multiplex PCR assay. RNA was extracted using the RNeasy kit, and about 0.45 to 1 microgram was reverse transcribed with random hexamers. In TCRdb, the public reads were trimmed at Q25 with fastp and aligned with MiXCR, with productive beta chains retained. All rows with the same CDR3 protein become a single entry with the most common DNA and genes. The sample profile shows approximately 200,000 distinct CDR3 sequences; over 90% of them were found once. 0.085% to 0.095% of the sample rests with the top ten. Material for sequencing was CD4+ T cells from PBMCs. The receptor set was obtained from a human donor with multiple sclerosis.

The chain couples TRBV9 to TRBJ2-1; the D gene could be TRBD1 or TRBD2 (5 bases each). The germline V and J ends were trimmed by 3 bases and 13 bases, with 17 bases remaining between them. CDR3 size: 13 residues. Germline loops: CDR1 SGDLS, CDR2 YYNGEE. CDR3 bases: TGTGCCAGCAGCGGGCAGGGAGTGATGAGCCAGTTCTTC. Its translation is CASSGQGVMSQFF.

V is TRBV3-1 and J is TRBJ1-5, with unresolved D. V lost 2 bases, J lost 0 bases, and 8 bases lay in between. The CDR3 is 15 amino acids. Germline V gene sequence: CDR1 LGHDT, CDR2 YNNKEL (reference sequence). This CDR3 reads CASSQSLISNQPQHF. The DNA for the CDR3 is TGTGCCAGCAGCCAAAGCCTAATTAGCAATCAGCCCCAGCATTTT.

The chain employs TRBV29-1 and TRBJ1-1; maybe TRBD1 (6 bases). V gave up 5 bases and J gave up 7 bases, with 14 bases separating them. The CDR3 covers 12 residues. The germline CDR1 and CDR2 sequences are SQVTM and ANQGSEA. CDR3 DNA: TGCAGCGTTTCTACAGGGACACTTGAAGCTTTCTTT. Translated: CSVSTGTLEAFF.

The rearrangement links TRBV7-3 to TRBJ2-7; 8 nucleotides agree with TRBD1. The CDR3 spans 15 residues. Germline V gene lookup returns CDR1 SGHTA and CDR2 FQGTGA. Trimming cost V 5 bases and J 5 bases; bases outside gene matches: 11. The CDR3 is CASSPGQGNYHEQYF. The CDR3 coding sequence is TGTGCCAGCAGCCCAGGACAGGGAAATTACCACGAGCAGTACTTC. Variable domain in full (rest from reference TRBV7-3 and TRBJ2-7): GAGVSQTPSNKVTEKGKYVELRCDPISGHTALYWYRQSLGQGPEFLIYFQGTGAADDSGLPNDRFFAVRPEGSVSTLKIQRTERGDSAVYLCASSPGQGNYHEQYFGPGTRLTVT.

This chain uses TRBV2 with TRBJ2-5; TRBD2 is a possible D gene (6 bases). From germline, CDR1 is SNHLY and CDR2 FYNNEI. The CDR3 runs to 14 residues. Trimming stripped 7 bases from V and 5 bases from J, with 17 bases between. The chain's CDR3 is CASTRPLSGETQYF. DNA for the CDR3: TGTGCCAGCACCAGACCCTTGAGCGGGGAGACCCAGTACTTC.

V usage is TRBV7-9 and J usage is TRBJ2-5, with D possibly being TRBD2 (5 bases). The length of the CDR3 is 14 residues. Germline CDR1 is SEHNR and CDR2 is FQNEAQ (reference sequence). Trimming shortened V by 1 base and J by 5 bases, and 11 bases separated the two germline ends. DNA of the CDR3: TGTGCCAGCAGCTTAGTAGTGGAGGCGGAGACCCAGTACTTC. This gives the protein CASSLVVEAETQYF.

The chain has TRBV3-1 and TRBJ1-2; D remains ambiguous. Germline CDR1 reads LGHDT; CDR2 reads YNNKEL (reference sequence). This CDR3 spans 13 amino acids. The germline V and J ends were trimmed by 4 bases and 2 bases, with 8 bases remaining between them. In DNA form, the CDR3 reads TGTGCCAGCAGCCGCACCTCCAACTATGGCTACACCTTC. Protein product: CASSRTSNYGYTF.

The CDR3 sequence is CSARVGGAPNQPQHF. The CDR3 DNA reads TGCAGTGCTAGGGTTGGGGGAGCCCCCAATCAGCCCCAGCATTTT. The chain joins TRBV20-1 to TRBJ1-5, with D possibly matching TRBD1 (5 bases). V lost 3 bases, J lost 3 bases, and 15 bases lay in between. The germline V gene has CDR1 DFQATT and CDR2 SNEGSKA (reference sequence). The CDR3 totals 15 residues.

This clonotype came up once. The chain joins TRBV30 to TRBJ1-6; a weak D match, TRBD1 (6 bases). Germline CDR1 reads GTSNPN; CDR2 reads SVGIG (reference sequence). The CDR3 sequence is 13 residues long. Deletions cut 3 bases from V and 10 bases from J, with 13 bases between. The CDR3: CAWSVGAGSPLHF. CDR3 nucleotide sequence: TGTGCCTGGAGCGTGGGGGCAGGATCACCCCTCCACTTT.

The V and J genes are TRBV19 and TRBJ1-2, with D unresolved. Per the germline V gene, CDR1 is LNHDA and CDR2 is SQIVND (reference sequence). Trimming took off 7 bases at V and 5 bases at J, with 14 bases between the two ends. The length of the CDR3 is 13 residues. The CDR3 coding sequence is TGTGCCAGTAAACCGGATCGGCGATATGGCTACACCTTC. Residues: CASKPDRRYGYTF.

In its sample, this clonotype was seen a few times. The chain uses TRBV20-1 and TRBJ2-7, with D uncertain. Trimming removed 5 bases from V and 3 bases from J, with 5 bases in between. CDR1 DFQATT and CDR2 SNEGSKA come from the germline V gene (reference sequence). The CDR3 length is 10 residues. CDR3 sequence (DNA): TGCAGTGCTGGTGACTACGAGCAGTACTTC. Protein product: CSAGDYEQYF.

The chain carries TRBV12-3 or TRBV12-4 and TRBJ2-2; tentative D call: TRBD2 (6 bases). The V gene lost 7 bases and the J gene lost 8 bases, with 17 bases spanning the gap. The CDR3 is made up of 14 amino acids. CDR3 DNA: TGTGCCAGCACCGCGACTAGTATGATAGGGGAGCTGTTTTTT. Protein sequence: CASTATSMIGELFF.

The chain employs TRBV5-1 and TRBJ2-7; 8 positions match TRBD1. Germline lookup yields CDR1 SGHRS and CDR2 YFSETQ. The V gene end was trimmed by 7 bases and the J gene end by 3 bases; junction bases not matched to a gene: 6. The CDR3 sequence is 13 residues long. CDR3 in amino acids: CASSWDRHYEQYF. DNA of the CDR3: TGCGCCAGCTCCTGGGACAGGCACTACGAGCAGTACTTC.